This T cell receptor beta chain was profiled in a study of post-analysis software for immune sequencing data (dated by TCRdb to about 2015). General notes on the study: The recorded disease courses included relapsing-remitting, secondary progressive and progressive-relapsing multiple sclerosis, and some patients had no subtype annotation. The multiple sclerosis patient repertoires were compared with about a dozen previously published healthy control repertoires from donors aged about 6 to 26 years. A subset of samples was prepared in parallel using single-end sample barcoding, then pooled and co-amplified after Illumina adapter ligation. Overall study results and their limits: Significantly lower normalized Chao1 diversity was found in multiple sclerosis patients than in controls, suggesting substantial peripheral T-cell clonal expansion. The multiple sclerosis patient group was slightly younger than the control group. Significantly higher frequencies in patients than in controls were found for five or six TRBV segments, including TRBV5-6, TRBV5-1 and TRBV20-1. Direct clustering with F measure revealed strong co-clustering of samples prepared in the same batch, which led to a batch-effect correction.

To demonstrate the VDJtools post-analysis software, TCR beta repertoires were profiled from the peripheral blood of about 13 young patients with multiple sclerosis. The patients with multiple sclerosis were children and adolescents between roughly 6 and 15 years of age. In its sample, this clonotype was seen a few times. This receptor's antigen is unknown. An end of the junction does not agree with germline; a read error may underlie this. From a lookup of the germline V gene (reference sequence), CDR1 and CDR2 are SSHAT and FNYEAQ. The CDR3 numbers 15 residues from cysteine through phenylalanine. Only the CDR3 region is kept as DNA, spanning 45 bases read in frame from base 1. The method was PCR. Sequencing took place on an Illumina HiSeq 2500. To reduce PCR and sequencing biases, unique molecular identifiers were built into the TCR beta cDNA libraries. Every 1 to 10 million input T cells yielded 500,000 or so cDNA molecules, meaning each molecule approximated one T cell. The patient libraries were prepared and sequenced using the same protocol as the earlier healthy control dataset. Samples belonging to the same batch were prepared together, multiplexed and sequenced on a shared HiSeq lane. In the original analysis: Raw barcoded reads were processed with MIGEC, discarding single-read molecular identifier groups before consensus assembly and CDR3 extraction. VDJtools was used for post-analysis of the clonotype tables, with diversity normalized by down-sampling every dataset to the smallest sample size. In repertoire overlap clustering, CDR3 amino acid sequences, but not nucleotide sequences, were matched to correct batch-related cross-sample contamination. TCRdb cleaned the public reads at Q25 with fastp, built clones with MiXCR and kept in-frame beta chains. Here each entry gathers all rows of one CDR3 protein and keeps the most common genes and DNA. The V and J calls, along with clone size, are taken from TCRdb and not from the paper's own processing. The sample profile shows hundreds of thousands of distinct CDR3 sequences; under 55% of them were found once. Around 10% of the sample goes to the ten largest clones.

The sequencing sample was made of blood. This clonotype was obtained from a girl aged 10 to 17 with multiple sclerosis. The chain is encoded by TRBV7-7 joined to TRBJ2-5; 9 middle bases align to TRBD2. The CDR3 protein sequence reads: CASSLGREGPETQYF. The DNA is TGTGCTAGCAGCTTAGGGCGGGAGGGCCCGGAGACCCAGTACTTC.